The 19 T cell receptor beta chains below all came from one sample that was sequenced in a study of tissue T cells after allogeneic stem cell transplantation (dated by TCRdb to between 2020 and 2023). This sample's time point label indicates: mouse harvest day 14 after allogeneic transplant. Each mouse graft consisted of 10^7 T-cell-depleted bone marrow cells plus 10^6 splenic CD5+ T cells and was given by tail vein injection. Library creation used the immunoSEQ multiplex PCR assay. This immuneACCESS table, as held by TCRdb, lists in-frame sequences with V and J called but not all clones. Of the missing ones, under half trace to an unresolved V gene in checked studies; the others have no known cause. Here the sample has under 4,500 clones; around half occur a single time. The ten largest account for roughly 40% of the sample. The source material was lymph node tissue. Every receptor here comes from a female BALB/c mouse given C57BL/6 T cells with graft-versus-host disease after an allogeneic hematopoietic cell transplant.

Concerning this clone itself: Gene and germline names: mouse. The CDR3 end is not reached by the read, which stops 1 residue before it; the germline J gene fills it in. The rearrangement uses TRBV23 and TRBJ1-1; whether TRBD1, the table's D call, matches the DNA was not checked. Germline-derived CDR1 and CDR2 are KGHTA and FQNQQP. The CDR3 runs to 13 residues. CDR3 bases read: TGCTCCAGCAGTCCAAGGGGAGGGACAGAAGTCTTC. This encodes CSSSPRGGTEVF. In full, the CDR3 is CSSSPRGGTEVFF. Full variable domain (outside the CDR3, taken from reference TRBV23 and TRBJ1-1): DAAVTQKPRYLIKMKGQEAEMKCIPEKGHTAVFWYQQKQSKELKFLIYFQNQQPLDQIDMVKERFSAVCPSSSLCSLGIRTCEAEDSALYLCSSSPRGGTEVFFGKGTRLTVV.

Comments on this clone: Mouse gene names and germline throughout. The read gets to within 1 residue of the CDR3 end, and the germline J gene fills in the rest. The rearrangement uses TRBV19 and TRBJ1-3; TRBD1 might be the D (6 bases). Trimming stripped 4 bases from V and 0 bases from J, with 8 bases between. Germline-derived CDR1 and CDR2 are FNHDT and SITEND (reference sequence). The CDR3 length is 14 residues. The CDR3 DNA, read in part, is TGTGCCAGCAGTGGACAGAATTCTGGAAATACGCTCTAT. Translation gives CASSGQNSGNTLY. From start to end, the CDR3 is CASSGQNSGNTLYF. Full variable domain (missing parts from reference TRBV19 and TRBJ1-3): GGIITQTPKFLIGQEGQKLTLKCQQNFNHDTMYWYRQDSGKGLRLIYYSITENDLQKGDLSEGYDASREKKSSFSLTVTSAQKNEMAVFLCASSGQNSGNTLYFGEGSRLIVV.

Turning to this clone: Gene names follow the mouse nomenclature. The CDR3 is cut off 1 residue early in the read; its end comes from the germline J gene. The chain recombines TRBV12-2 with TRBJ2-3; D unclear. Germline CDR1 reads SGHLS; CDR2 reads HYDKME. This CDR3 is 15 amino acids long. Trimming removed 4 bases at V and 0 bases at J, with 13 bases between. The part of the CDR3 DNA that was read is TGTGCCAGCTCCCCCTGGCCAGTTAGTGCAGAAACGCTGTAT. This encodes CASSPWPVSAETLY. The full-length CDR3 reads as CASSPWPVSAETLYF.

This clone was seen a handful of times. All gene names here are mouse names. The CDR3 end is not reached by the read, which stops 1 residue before it; the germline J gene fills it in. V gene TRBV13-2 combines with J gene TRBJ2-1, with D perhaps TRBD2 (6 bases). This CDR3 is 14 amino acids long. The germline gives CDR1 NNHNN, CDR2 SYGAGS (reference sequence). V was trimmed by 3 bases and J by 1 base, leaving 8 bases between them. CDR3 sequence: CASGGDWNYAEQFF. CDR3 DNA, as far as it was read: TGTGCCAGCGGTGGAGACTGGAACTATGCTGAGCAGTTC.

On this clone itself: The genes and germline here are from mouse. Sequencing ends 1 residue short of the CDR3 end; the germline J gene provides the rest. The chain is built from TRBV5 and TRBJ2-7; 11 nucleotides line up with TRBD2. Germline CDR1 LGHNA, CDR2 YNLKQL (reference sequence). CDR3 size: 14 residues. V lost 4 bases and J lost 4; bases outside the gene matches: 3. CDR3 DNA (partial): TGTGCCAGCAGCCCCCGGGACTGGGGGTATGAACAGTAC. Amino acids: CASSPRDWGYEQY. The CDR3 reads in full as CASSPRDWGYEQYF.

This clone was seen only a few times. These gene names are mouse names. Read data end 1 residue before the CDR3 end; the end is taken from the germline J gene. This chain uses TRBV12-2 with TRBJ2-4, with 11 bases that match TRBD2. With V trimmed by 4 bases and J by 0 bases, 2 bases remained unmatched. The germline V gene encodes CDR1 SGHLS and CDR2 HYDKME. This CDR3 spans 15 amino acids. The CDR3 DNA, read in part, is TGTGCCAGCTCCCGGACTGGGGGGAGTCAAAACACCTTGTAC. Translated, it gives CASSRTGGSQNTLY. The whole CDR3 region reads CASSRTGGSQNTLYF.

About this clone: Gene names and germline refer to mouse. The read ends 1 residue before the CDR3 terminus; that terminus is restored from the germline J gene. The rearrangement links TRBV16 to TRBJ2-3; D is unclear. The ends were cut back, 5 bases at V and 0 bases at J, with 9 bases in the middle. Per germline, CDR1 SGHSA and CDR2 FRNQAP. The CDR3 spans 14 residues. CDR3 DNA, as far as it was read: TGTGCAAGCAGCGTCAGATCTAGTGCAGAAACGCTGTAT. Its protein is CASSVRSSAETLY. In full, the CDR3 reads CASSVRSSAETLYF.

In the case of this clone: The germline and genes are mouse ones. The CDR3 is cut off 1 residue early in the read; its end comes from the germline J gene. J is TRBJ2-1 and V is TRBV1, with 8 bases that match TRBD1. Germline CDR1 and CDR2: NSQYPW and LRSPGD (reference sequence). CDR3 length equals 14 residues. Trimming removed 3 bases from V and 3 bases from J; junction bases left unmatched: 1. CDR3 DNA, as far as it was read: TGCACCTGCAGTGCTCAGGGGGCCTATGCTGAGCAGTTC. This gives the protein CTCSAQGAYAEQF. The whole CDR3 protein reads CTCSAQGAYAEQFF. The full variable domain, in which reference TRBV1 and TRBJ2-1 provide the parts outside the CDR3, is VTLLEQNPRWRLVPRGQAVNLRCILKNSQYPWMSWYQQDLQKQLQWLFTLRSPGDKEVKSLPGADYLATRVTDTELRLQVANMSQGRTLYCTCSAQGAYAEQFFGPGTRLTVL.

Notes on this clone: The genes are named according to mouse. The read stops 1 residue short of the end of the CDR3; the missing end is completed from the germline J gene. The rearrangement uses TRBV29 and TRBJ1-1; D is unresolved. This CDR3 spans 10 amino acids. Trimming removed 5 bases from V and 3 bases from J, with 1 base in between. CDR1 is MSHET and CDR2 is SYDVDS in the germline V gene. The part of the CDR3 DNA that was read is TGTGCTAGCAGTCACACAGAAGTCTTC. Protein sequence: CASSHTEVF. The whole CDR3 sequence reads CASSHTEVFF.

As to this clone: Gene names and germline refer to mouse. The read ends 1 residue early relative to the CDR3; the germline J gene fills the gap. The chain carries TRBV13-2 and TRBJ2-7; 11 bases agree with TRBD2. The CDR3 loop spans 14 amino acids. V gave up 6 bases and J gave up 2 bases; unmatched junction bases: 4. Germline V gives CDR1 NNHNN, CDR2 SYGAGS (reference sequence). This chain's CDR3 is CASDRTGGPYEQYF. The sequenced CDR3 bases are TGTGCCAGCGATCGGACTGGGGGGCCCTATGAACAGTAC.

This clone ranks as medium-sized. Mouse germline and gene names are used. Read coverage stops 1 residue before the CDR3 terminus; the germline J gene supplies the remainder. This sequence joins TRBV12-2 and TRBJ2-5; D uncertain. Germline CDR1 reads SGHLS; CDR2 reads HYDKME. The CDR3 is made up of 14 amino acids. V dropped 4 bases and J dropped 2 bases, with 12 bases sitting between them. Here the CDR3 reads CASSMEGRQDTQYF. The DNA read from the CDR3 is TGTGCCAGCTCCATGGAGGGTCGCCAAGACACCCAGTAC.

This clone was observed a few times. Genes here carry mouse names. The CDR3 end falls 1 residue outside the read, so it is completed with the germline J gene. Distinct nucleotide sequences in the sample also encode this CDR3. The chain recombines TRBV16 with TRBJ2-5; no clear D. The length of the CDR3 is 13 residues. The V gene's germline CDR1 is SGHSA and CDR2 FRNQAP. Trimming took 3 bases from V and 3 from J, leaving 7 bases between them. The CDR3: CASSFRGQDTQYF. The covered CDR3 bases are TGTGCAAGCAGCTTTCGGGGTCAAGACACCCAGTAC. The full variable domain, rest sourced from reference TRBV16 and TRBJ2-5, is NAGVIQTPRHKVTGKGQEATLWCEPISGHSAVFWYRQTIVQGLEFLTYFRNQAPIDDSGMPKERFSAQMPNQSHSTLKIQSTQPQDSAVYLCASSFRGQDTQYFGPGTRLLVL.

This clone was counted only a few times. Here the gene names and germline are mouse. The read ends 1 residue shy of where the CDR3 ends; the end is completed using the germline J gene. This chain uses TRBV13-1 with TRBJ2-1; 11 bases align to TRBD2. The trim removed 3 bases at V and 6 bases at J, leaving 8 bases unmatched. The CDR3 has 16 amino acids. Germline CDR1 and CDR2: NSHNY and SYGAGN. The covered CDR3 bases are TGTGCCAGCAGTGTCGGACTGGGGGGAGGAGGTGCTGAGCAGTTC. Its translation: CASSVGLGGGGAEQF. The full CDR3 protein reads CASSVGLGGGGAEQFF.

A remark on this clone: Germline and genes: mouse. The CDR3 extends 1 residue past the end of the read, so its final part is completed from the germline J gene. This rearrangement joins TRBV17 to TRBJ2-3; TRBD2 matches 8 bases. This CDR3 comprises 16 residues. V dropped 1 base and J dropped 0; count of bases not matched to a gene: 3. Per the germline V gene, CDR1 is MNHDT and CDR2 is YYDKIL. Here the CDR3 reads CASSRGWGESAETLYF. CDR3 bases read: TGTGCTAGCAGTAGAGGCTGGGGGGAAAGTGCAGAAACGCTGTAT.

This clone was detected only a few times. Genes here carry mouse names. Read coverage stops 1 residue before the CDR3 terminus; the germline J gene supplies the remainder. The chain recombines TRBV3 with TRBJ1-4; 8 bases align to TRBD1. With V trimmed by 6 bases and J by 0 bases, 3 bases remained unmatched. The length of the CDR3 is 15 residues. Germline V gene sequence: CDR1 SNHLY, CDR2 FYNGKV (reference sequence). CDR3 protein: CASSRQGFSNERLFF. The part of the CDR3 DNA that was read is TGTGCCAGCAGTCGACAGGGGTTTTCCAACGAAAGATTATTT.

Points on this clone: The gene names given are mouse names. The CDR3 is cut off 1 residue early in the read; its end comes from the germline J gene. The gene calls are TRBV5 and TRBJ2-4, with 9 bases identical to TRBD2. The CDR3 consists of 15 residues. CDR1 LGHNA and CDR2 YNLKQL come from the germline V gene (reference sequence). After removal of 0 bases from V and 8 bases from J, the junction contained 6 bases not matched to a gene. The DNA read from the CDR3 is TGTGCCAGCAGCCAAGATGGGGGGGCGCGAGGCACCTTGTAC. Protein: CASSQDGGARGTLY. The entire CDR3 protein is CASSQDGGARGTLYF.

Remarks on this clone: Each gene name is a mouse one. CDR3 DNA (partial): TGTGCTAGCAGTGGGGGGGACTATGCTGAGCAGTTC. This sequence encodes CASSGGDYAEQF. The entire CDR3 protein is CASSGGDYAEQFF. The chain couples TRBV29 to TRBJ2-1; TRBD2 matches at 7 bases. The CDR3 end falls 1 residue outside the read, so it is completed with the germline J gene. The V gene's germline CDR1 is MSHET and CDR2 SYDVDS. Trimming removed 5 bases from V and 2 bases from J; junction bases left unmatched: 0. The CDR3 extends over 13 amino acids.

By sample share, this clone is large. Gene names and germline refer to mouse. The observed sequence ends 1 residue before the CDR3 terminus, with the missing tail filled in from the germline J gene. The same CDR3 is also encoded by other DNA sequences in this sample. The chain couples TRBV5 to TRBJ2-7; 12 bases map to TRBD2. Trimming removed 2 bases from V and 4 bases from J; junction bases left unmatched: 3. This CDR3 region has 15 residues. Germline CDR1 LGHNA, CDR2 YNLKQL (reference sequence). The CDR3 loop is CASSQTGTGGYEQYF. The part of the CDR3 DNA that was read is TGTGCCAGCAGCCAAACCGGGACTGGGGGGTATGAACAGTAC.

Note on this clone: Gene names refer to mouse genes. Read sequence stops 1 residue before the CDR3 end, and the germline J gene provides the missing end. The gene calls are TRBV3 and TRBJ1-6, with D unclear. TRBJ1-6 is an ORF, and what it does is uncertain. Trimming cost V 2 bases and J 6 bases, with 5 bases left between them. Germline values: CDR1 SNHLY, CDR2 FYNGKV (reference sequence). The length of the CDR3 is 13 residues. The covered CDR3 bases are TGTGCCAGCAGCTTATCCCTTAATTCGCCCCTCTAC. It is translated as CASSLSLNSPLY. The complete CDR3 sequence is CASSLSLNSPLYF.